The entry below describes one T cell receptor beta chain. This clonotype was picked up many times. It lacks a known antigen. Sequence at one end of the junction differs from germline and may be a read error. Taken from the germline V gene (reference sequence), the CDR1 and CDR2 loops are LGHDT and YNNKEL. From its cysteine to its phenylalanine, the CDR3 spans 12 amino acids. Only CDR3 DNA is held: 36 bases, read in frame from base 1. This sample is part of a study of blood T cells in healthy people across ages (dated by TCRdb to the mid-2010s). Regarding the complete study: In model experiments, template switching captured roughly one uniquely barcoded TCR beta cDNA molecule for every two T cells. Four age groups were formed from the donors: young (average roughly 15 years), middle-aged (approximately 40), aged (about 62) and long-lived (around 82). Using deep sequencing normalized with unique cDNA molecular identifiers, the study measured how TCR beta repertoire diversity changes with age. To avoid experimental bias, donors of different ages were randomly spread across the sequencing lanes. Using the same blood draw, the study looked at two additional independent replicas of 1 million unique cDNA reads for two donors, one aged 18 to 30 and the other aged 80 or older.

The receptor library was made with 5' RACE. Sequencing took place on an Illumina HiSeq 2500. The second PCR ran for roughly 7 to 12 cycles and used a J-beta primer mix along with a sample-barcoded 5' primer. A template-switch 5' adaptor carrying 12 random nucleotides introduced a unique molecular identifier onto each TCR beta cDNA molecule. Each sample yielded at least 3 million CDR3-containing paired-end reads. All of the RNA was converted into first-strand cDNA using the Mint cDNA synthesis kit, with a TRBC-specific oligonucleotide serving as the primer. All cDNA was treated with uracil-DNA glycosylase and then went through a first 18-cycle PCR with the universal primers M1SS and BC2_uni_R. Concerning the study's data processing: Each sample was normalized by randomly selecting 1 million high-quality reads, each carrying a distinct molecular identifier. Reads sharing molecular identifiers were discarded rather than binned into consensus sequences. MiTCR, with a Q25 quality threshold and the strictest error-elimination algorithm, was used for CDR3 identification, clonotype clustering and error correction. A nonparametric unseen species model with Euler transformation was used to estimate a lower bound on total TCR beta diversity. TCRdb cleaned the public reads at Q25 with fastp, built clones with MiXCR and kept in-frame beta chains. Rows merge per CDR3 protein into single entries with the most common DNA and genes. TCRdb's processing, not the study's, gives the V and J calls here. In this sample the table shows approximately 1.5 million distinct CDR3 sequences, 42% of which occur a single time. The ten largest account for around 4% of the sample.

Donors were roughly 40 systemically healthy Caucasian individuals from Russia aged roughly 6 to 95 years. Each donor gave about 11 milliliters of peripheral blood, drawn into EDTA-treated Vacutainer tubes. PBMCs were isolated by Ficoll-Paque density-gradient centrifugation, with at least 7 million obtained per sample. Total RNA was extracted from PBMCs with Trizol reagent, with at least 6 micrograms obtained per sample. For every donor, an aliquot of PBMCs went through flow cytometry to measure the percentages of naive CD45RAhigh/CD27high T cells. Paper-wide results and their limitations: Compared with the aged group, more naive CD4+ T cells, fewer expanded clones and increased TCR diversity were shown by the long-lived group, suggesting age selection. Because profiling used bulk unsorted PBMCs, naive and antigen-experienced compartments could not be compared conclusively. Estimates of total diversity based on one million sequenced T cells were considered lower bounds and underestimates. As age increased, observed TCR beta diversity per million T cells dropped in a roughly linear way, and a significant reduction was already evident by age roughly 36. There was a strong correlation between observed TCR beta diversity and the percentage of naive T cells measured by flow cytometry. Because the CMV infection status of the donors was unknown, age-related changes in expanded clonotypes may potentially have been confounded.

The sequenced sample consisted of blood. The V and J segments used are TRBV3-1 and TRBJ1-1, with the D gene call left open. This receptor was obtained from a young woman in good health. The CDR3: CASSQENTEAFF. In nucleotides, the sequence is TGTGCCAGCAGTCAAGAAAACACTGAAGCTTTCTTT. Supplemented by the reference TRBV3-1 and TRBJ1-1 proteins around the CDR3, the complete variable domain is DTAVSQTPKYLVTQMGNDKSIKCEQNLGHDTMYWYKQDSKKFLKIMFSYNNKELIINETVPNRFSPKSPDKAHLNLHINSLELGDSAVYFCASSQENTEAFFGQGTRLTVV.